This T cell receptor (beta chain) was retrieved from a study of technical replicates of blood from several donors. Per the germline V gene, CDR1 is SGHDT and CDR2 is YYEEEE. The V segment lost 2 bases and the J segment 0 bases; nucleotides outside the gene matches: 11. This CDR3 is 18 amino acids long. Some clones are missing from TCRdb's copy, which holds only in-frame ones; the method was immunoSEQ multiplex PCR. This sample carries fewer than 85,000 clones, approximately 94% of them seen once, and the ten largest clones take 0.3% to 0.45%. The rearrangement joins TRBV5-6 to TRBJ2-7; TRBD2 matches 10 bases. Sequenced material: T cells isolated from PBMCs. The sequence derives from a human donor in good health. The DNA of the CDR3 is TGTGCCAGCAGCTTTGAAAGAGTTAGCGGGAGGTACTCCTACGAGCAGTACTTC. It specifies CASSFERVSGRYSYEQYF.